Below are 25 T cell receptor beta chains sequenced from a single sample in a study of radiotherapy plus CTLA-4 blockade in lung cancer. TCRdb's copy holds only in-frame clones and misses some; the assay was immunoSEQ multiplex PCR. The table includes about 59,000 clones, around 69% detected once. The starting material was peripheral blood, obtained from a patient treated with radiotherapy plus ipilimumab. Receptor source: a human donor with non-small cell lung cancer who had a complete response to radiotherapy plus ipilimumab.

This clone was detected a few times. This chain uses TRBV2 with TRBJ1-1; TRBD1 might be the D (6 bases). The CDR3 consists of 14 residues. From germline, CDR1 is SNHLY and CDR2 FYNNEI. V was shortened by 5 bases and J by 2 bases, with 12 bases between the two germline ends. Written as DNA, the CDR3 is TGTGCCAGCAGTATCCTCAGGGGTAACACTGAAGCTTTCTTT. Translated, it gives CASSILRGNTEAFF.

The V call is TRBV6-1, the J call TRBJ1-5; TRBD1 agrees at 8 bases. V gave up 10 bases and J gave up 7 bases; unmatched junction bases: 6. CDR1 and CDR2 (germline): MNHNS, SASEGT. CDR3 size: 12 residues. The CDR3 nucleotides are TGTGCCACCAGACAGGGGAACCAGCCCCAGCATTTT. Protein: CATRQGNQPQHF.

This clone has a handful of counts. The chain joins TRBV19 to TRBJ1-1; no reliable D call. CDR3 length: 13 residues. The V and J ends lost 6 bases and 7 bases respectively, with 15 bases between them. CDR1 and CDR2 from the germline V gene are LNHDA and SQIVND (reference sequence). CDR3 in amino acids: CASSNTAGFEAFF. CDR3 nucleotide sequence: TGTGCCAGTAGCAATACAGCGGGGTTTGAAGCTTTCTTT.

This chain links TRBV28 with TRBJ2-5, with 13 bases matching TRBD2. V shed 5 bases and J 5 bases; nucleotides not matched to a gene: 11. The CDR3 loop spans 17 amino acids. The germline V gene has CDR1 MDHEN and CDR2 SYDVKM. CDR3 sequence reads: CASSRLRTSGSSETQYF. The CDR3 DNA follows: TGTGCCAGCAGTCGACTTCGGACTAGCGGGAGTTCGGAGACCCAGTACTTC.

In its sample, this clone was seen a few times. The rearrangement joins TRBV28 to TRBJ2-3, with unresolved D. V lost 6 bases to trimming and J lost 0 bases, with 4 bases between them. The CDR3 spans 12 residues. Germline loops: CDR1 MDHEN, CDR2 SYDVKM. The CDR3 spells CASRSSTDTQYF. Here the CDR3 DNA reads TGTGCCAGCAGGAGTAGCACAGATACGCAGTATTTT.

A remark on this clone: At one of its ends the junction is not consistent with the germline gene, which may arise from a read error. CDR3 amino acids: CASSSTGLAGSF. Written as DNA, the CDR3 is TGTGCCAGCAGCTCCACGGGACTAGCGGGATCGTTC. This chain connects TRBV7-9 to TRBJ2-7, with TRBD2 matching over 13 bases. The CDR3 totals 12 residues. Per germline, CDR1 SEHNR and CDR2 FQNEAQ (reference sequence). Filled out from reference TRBV7-9 and TRBJ2-7, the complete variable domain reads DTGVSQNPRHKITKRGQNVTFRCDPISEHNRLYWYRQTLGQGPEFLTYFQNEAQLEKSRLLSDRFSAERPKGSFSTLEIQRTEQGDSAMYLCASSSTGLAGSFGPGTRLTVT.

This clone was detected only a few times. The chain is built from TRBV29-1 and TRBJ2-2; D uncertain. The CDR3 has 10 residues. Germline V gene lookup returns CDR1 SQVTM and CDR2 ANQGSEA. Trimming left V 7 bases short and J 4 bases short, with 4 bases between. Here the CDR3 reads CSAFTGELFF. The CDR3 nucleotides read TGCAGCGCTTTCACCGGGGAGCTGTTTTTT.

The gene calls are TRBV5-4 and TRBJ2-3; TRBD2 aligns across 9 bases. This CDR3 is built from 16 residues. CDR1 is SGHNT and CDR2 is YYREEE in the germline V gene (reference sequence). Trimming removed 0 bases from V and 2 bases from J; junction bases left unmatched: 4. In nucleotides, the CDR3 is TGTGCCAGCAGCTTGGTGACTAGCGGCCTCACAGATACGCAGTATTTT. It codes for CASSLVTSGLTDTQYF.

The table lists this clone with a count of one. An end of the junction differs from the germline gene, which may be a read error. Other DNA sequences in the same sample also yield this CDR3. Here the CDR3 reads CASALYTNEKLFF. DNA of the CDR3: TGCGCCAGCGCTCTGTACACCAATGAAAAACTGTTTTTT. The chain joins TRBV18 to TRBJ1-4, with D unclear. CDR1 KGHSH and CDR2 LQKENI come from the germline V gene. This CDR3 has 13 amino acids.

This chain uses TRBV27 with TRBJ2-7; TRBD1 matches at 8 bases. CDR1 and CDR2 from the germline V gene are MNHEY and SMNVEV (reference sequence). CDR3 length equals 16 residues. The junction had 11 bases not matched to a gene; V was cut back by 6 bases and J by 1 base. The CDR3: CASSAPRTGKSYEQYF. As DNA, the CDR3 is TGTGCCAGCAGCGCACCAAGGACAGGGAAATCCTACGAGCAGTACTTC.

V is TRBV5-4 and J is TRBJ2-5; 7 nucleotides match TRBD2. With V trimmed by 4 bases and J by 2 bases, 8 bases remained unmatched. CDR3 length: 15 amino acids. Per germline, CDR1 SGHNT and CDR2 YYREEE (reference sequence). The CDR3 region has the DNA TGTGCCAGCAGCACCGTGGGAGGGCCTCAAGAGACCCAGTACTTC. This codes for CASSTVGGPQETQYF.

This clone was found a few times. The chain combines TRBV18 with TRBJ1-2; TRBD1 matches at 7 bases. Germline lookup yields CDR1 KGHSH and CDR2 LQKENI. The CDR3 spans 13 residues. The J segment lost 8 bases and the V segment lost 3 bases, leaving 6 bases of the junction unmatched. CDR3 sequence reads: CASSPQGVVGYTF. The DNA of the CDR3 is TGTGCCAGCTCACCCCAGGGGGTGGTAGGCTACACCTTC.

CDR3 sequence (DNA): TGCGCCAGCAGCTTGGCCAGGGGACAGGGTGGCTACACCTTC. Protein product: CASSLARGQGGYTF. The gene calls are TRBV5-1 and TRBJ1-2; 9 bases align to TRBD1. The CDR3 has 14 amino acids. Trimming took 0 bases from V and 7 from J; bases not matched to a gene: 4. From germline, CDR1 is SGHRS and CDR2 YFSETQ. The variable domain in full, completed from reference TRBV5-1 and TRBJ1-2, reads KAGVTQTPRYLIKTRGQQVTLSCSPISGHRSVSWYQQTPGQGLQFLFEYFSETQRNKGNFPGRFSGRQFSNSRSEMNVSTLELGDSALYLCASSLARGQGGYTFGSGTRLTVV.

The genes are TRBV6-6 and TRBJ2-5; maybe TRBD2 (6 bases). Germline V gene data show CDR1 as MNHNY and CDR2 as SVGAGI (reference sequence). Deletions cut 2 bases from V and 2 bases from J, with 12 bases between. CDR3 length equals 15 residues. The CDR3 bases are TGTGCCAGCAGTTACCGGGGGACCGGACAAGAGACCCAGTACTTC. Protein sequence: CASSYRGTGQETQYF.

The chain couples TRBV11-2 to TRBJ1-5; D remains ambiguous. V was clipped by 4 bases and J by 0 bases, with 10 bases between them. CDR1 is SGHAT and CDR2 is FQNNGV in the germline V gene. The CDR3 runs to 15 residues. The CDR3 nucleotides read TGTGCCAGCAGCTCCGCTGGCTCTAGCAATCAGCCCCAGCATTTT. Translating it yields CASSSAGSSNQPQHF.

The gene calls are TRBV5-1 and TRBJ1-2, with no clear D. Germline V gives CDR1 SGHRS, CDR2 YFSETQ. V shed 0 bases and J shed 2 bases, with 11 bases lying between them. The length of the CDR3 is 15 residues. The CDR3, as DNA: TGCGCCAGCAGCTTGGACGTGGGGAGGAACTATGGCTACACCTTC. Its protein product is CASSLDVGRNYGYTF.

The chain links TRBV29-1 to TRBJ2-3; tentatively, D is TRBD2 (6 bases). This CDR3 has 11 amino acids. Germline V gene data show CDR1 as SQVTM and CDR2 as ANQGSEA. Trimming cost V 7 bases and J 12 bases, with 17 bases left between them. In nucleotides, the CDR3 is TGCAGCGGACGACTCCGGGAGCCCCAGTATTTT. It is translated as CSGRLREPQYF.

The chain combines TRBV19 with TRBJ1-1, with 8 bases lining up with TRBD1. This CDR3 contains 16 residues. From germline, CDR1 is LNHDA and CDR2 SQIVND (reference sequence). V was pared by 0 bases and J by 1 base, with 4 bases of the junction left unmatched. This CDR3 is CASSIDRGLTNTEAFF. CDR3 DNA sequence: TGTGCCAGTAGTATAGACAGGGGGCTGACGAACACTGAAGCTTTCTTT.

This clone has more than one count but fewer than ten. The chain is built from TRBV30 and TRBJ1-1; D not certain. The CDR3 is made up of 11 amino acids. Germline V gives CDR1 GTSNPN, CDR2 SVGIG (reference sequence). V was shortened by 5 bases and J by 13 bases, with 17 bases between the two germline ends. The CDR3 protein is CAWYPRMGGFF. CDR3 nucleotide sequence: TGTGCCTGGTATCCTAGGATGGGAGGTTTCTTT.

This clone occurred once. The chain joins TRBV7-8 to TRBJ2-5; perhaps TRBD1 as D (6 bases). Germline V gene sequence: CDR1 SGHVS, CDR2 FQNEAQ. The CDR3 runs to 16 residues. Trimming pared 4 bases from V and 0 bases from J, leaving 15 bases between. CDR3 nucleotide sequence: TGTGCCAGCAGCTCCCAGGGGCTTGTGTACCAAGAGACCCAGTACTTC. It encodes CASSSQGLVYQETQYF.

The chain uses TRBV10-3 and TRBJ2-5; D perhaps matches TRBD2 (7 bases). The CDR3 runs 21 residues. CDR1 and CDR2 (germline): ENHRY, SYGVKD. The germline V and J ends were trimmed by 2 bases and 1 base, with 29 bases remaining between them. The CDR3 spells CAISEEPARRGPPTPQETQYF. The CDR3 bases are TGTGCCATCAGTGAGGAACCCGCCCGGCGGGGGCCCCCCACCCCCCAAGAGACCCAGTACTTC.

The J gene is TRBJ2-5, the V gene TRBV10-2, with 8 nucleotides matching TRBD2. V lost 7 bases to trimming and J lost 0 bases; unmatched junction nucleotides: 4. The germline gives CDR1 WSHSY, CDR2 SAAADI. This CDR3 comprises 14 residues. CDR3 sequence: CASTASGYQETQYF. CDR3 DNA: TGCGCCAGCACGGCTAGCGGGTACCAAGAGACCCAGTACTTC.

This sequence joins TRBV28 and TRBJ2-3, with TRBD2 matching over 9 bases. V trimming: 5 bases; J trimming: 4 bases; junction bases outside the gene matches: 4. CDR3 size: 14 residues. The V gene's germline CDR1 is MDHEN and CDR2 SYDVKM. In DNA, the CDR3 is TGTGCCAGCAGTCGCGGGGGGGGGCCAGATACGCAGTATTTT. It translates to CASSRGGGPDTQYF.

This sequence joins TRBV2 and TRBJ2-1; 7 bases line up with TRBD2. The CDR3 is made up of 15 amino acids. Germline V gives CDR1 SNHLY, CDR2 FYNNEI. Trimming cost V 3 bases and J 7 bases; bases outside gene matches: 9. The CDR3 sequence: CASSEFLGGTNEQFF. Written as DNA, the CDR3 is TGTGCCAGCAGTGAGTTTCTGGGAGGGACTAATGAGCAGTTCTTC.

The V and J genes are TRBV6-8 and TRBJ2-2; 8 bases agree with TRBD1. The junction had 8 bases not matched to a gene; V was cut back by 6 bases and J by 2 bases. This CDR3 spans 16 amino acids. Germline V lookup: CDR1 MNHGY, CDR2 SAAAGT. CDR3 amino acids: CASRKTGDLNTGELFF. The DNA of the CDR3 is TGTGCCAGCAGGAAGACAGGGGACCTCAACACCGGGGAGCTGTTTTTT.